The rows below give T cell receptor beta chains drawn from one sample of a study of cytomegalovirus exposure and HLA in healthy donors. Generated by immunoSEQ multiplex PCR, the TCRdb table keeps only in-frame clones and is missing some. The sample contains under 200,000 clones, 82% of which appear only once. The sequenced sample was PBMCs. Source of these receptors: a male donor in good health and CMV-seropositive. Both conserved end residues are part of each CDR3. The D gene is left open where the match is weak. A row's size may be missing; if present it is once, few, many or a size class.

j_call: TRBJ2-6; clone_size: .; v_call: TRBV15; d_call: .; cdr3_nt: TGTGCCACCAGCAGGGTACGTAGCTCTGGGGCCAACGTCCTGACTTTC; cdr3_aa: CATSRVRSSGANVLTF
j_call: TRBJ1-6; clone_size: .; v_call: TRBV9; d_call: .; cdr3_nt: TGTGCCAGCAGCACAGCGGACAGCTATAATTCACCCCTCCACTTT; cdr3_aa: CASSTADSYNSPLHF
j_call: TRBJ1-2; clone_size: .; v_call: TRBV5-1; d_call: TRBD1; cdr3_nt: TGCGCCAGCAGCCCATTGGACAGGGGGAACTATGGCTACACCTTC; cdr3_aa: CASSPLDRGNYGYTF
j_call: TRBJ1-1; clone_size: .; v_call: TRBV10-2; d_call: TRBD1; cdr3_nt: TGCGCCAGCTATTTCGGACAGGGGGTCACTGAAGCTTTCTTT; cdr3_aa: CASYFGQGVTEAFF
j_call: TRBJ1-5; clone_size: .; v_call: TRBV7-6; d_call: .; cdr3_nt: TGTGCCAGCAGCTTAGTTGGAGGGGTCAATCAGCCCCAGCATTTT; cdr3_aa: CASSLVGGVNQPQHF
j_call: TRBJ2-7; clone_size: .; v_call: TRBV7-2; d_call: TRBD1; cdr3_nt: TGTGCCAGCAGCCAGGGGACAGGGGCCCTCTACGAGCAGTACTTC; cdr3_aa: CASSQGTGALYEQYF
j_call: TRBJ2-7; clone_size: .; v_call: TRBV6-6; d_call: TRBD2; cdr3_nt: TGTGCCAGCAGTTACTCGACCTCACTAGCGTCCCACGAGCAGTACTTC; cdr3_aa: CASSYSTSLASHEQYF
j_call: TRBJ2-1; clone_size: .; v_call: TRBV25-1; d_call: .; cdr3_nt: TGTGCCAGCAGGGGGGGGCTCCATATCCATGAGCAGTTCTTC; cdr3_aa: CASRGGLHIHEQFF
j_call: TRBJ2-7; clone_size: few; v_call: TRBV5-1; d_call: .; cdr3_nt: TGCGCCAGCAGCTTGGATTCCAGCTCCTACGAGCAGTACTTC; cdr3_aa: CASSLDSSSYEQYF
j_call: TRBJ1-3; clone_size: .; v_call: TRBV5-5; d_call: TRBD1; cdr3_nt: TGTGCCAGCAGCTTGCCCAGGGGGCTCTCTGGAAACACCATATATTTT; cdr3_aa: CASSLPRGLSGNTIYF
j_call: TRBJ1-1; clone_size: few; v_call: TRBV9; d_call: TRBD1; cdr3_nt: TGTGCCAGCAGCACCTCGACAGGGTTCAACACTGAAGCTTTCTTT; cdr3_aa: CASSTSTGFNTEAFF
j_call: TRBJ1-4; clone_size: .; v_call: TRBV18; d_call: .; cdr3_nt: TGTGCCAGCTCACAATTTATCCAGGGTCCTACTAATGAAAAACTGTTTTTT; cdr3_aa: CASSQFIQGPTNEKLFF
j_call: TRBJ1-1; clone_size: .; v_call: TRBV7-2; d_call: .; cdr3_nt: TGTGCCAGCAGCTTTAGCCTAGCGAACACTGAAGCTTTCTTT; cdr3_aa: CASSFSLANTEAFF
j_call: TRBJ1-4; clone_size: .; v_call: TRBV4-1; d_call: TRBD1; cdr3_nt: TGCGCCAGCAGCCAAGATGGGACAGATAATGAAAAACTGTTTTTT; cdr3_aa: CASSQDGTDNEKLFF
j_call: TRBJ2-7; clone_size: .; v_call: TRBV7-9; d_call: .; cdr3_nt: TGTGCCAGCAGCTACCTCCGAGGGTCGAGTGCCTTCGACTCCTACGAGCAGTACTTC; cdr3_aa: CASSYLRGSSAFDSYEQYF
j_call: TRBJ2-1; clone_size: .; v_call: TRBV6-6; d_call: TRBD1; cdr3_nt: TGTGCCAGCAGCCGGGACAGGGGCAGGGGCAATGAGCAGTTCTTC; cdr3_aa: CASSRDRGRGNEQFF
j_call: TRBJ2-7; clone_size: .; v_call: TRBV30; d_call: .; cdr3_nt: TGTGCCTGGAGTGATCAGTCCTCCTACGAGCAGTACTTC; cdr3_aa: CAWSDQSSYEQYF
j_call: TRBJ2-7; clone_size: once; v_call: TRBV10-2; d_call: .; cdr3_nt: TGCGCCAGCCAATCACAGGACTACGAGCAGTACTTC; cdr3_aa: CASQSQDYEQYF
j_call: TRBJ1-2; clone_size: few; v_call: TRBV9; d_call: .; cdr3_nt: TGTGCCAGCAGCTTCAATTCGGCGGGGGTGGGGTACCCTTGGGATGGCTACACCTTC; cdr3_aa: CASSFNSAGVGYPWDGYTF
j_call: TRBJ1-2; clone_size: once; v_call: TRBV6-6; d_call: .; cdr3_nt: TGTGCCAGCAGTTACAAGGAAGGGGGAAACTATGGCTACACCTTC; cdr3_aa: CASSYKEGGNYGYTF
j_call: TRBJ1-1; clone_size: .; v_call: TRBV2; d_call: TRBD1; cdr3_nt: TGTGCCAGCAGACCCGGACAGGGAAGGATGAACACTGAAGCTTTCTTT; cdr3_aa: CASRPGQGRMNTEAFF
j_call: TRBJ2-6; clone_size: .; v_call: TRBV19; d_call: .; cdr3_nt: TGTGCCAGTAGTCCAGTTTCCTCTGGGGCCAACGGCCTGACTTTC; cdr3_aa: CASSPVSSGANGLTF
j_call: TRBJ2-7; clone_size: .; v_call: TRBV25-1; d_call: .; cdr3_nt: TGTGCCAGCAGTGAACCCGGGACATTCTACGAGCAGTACTTC; cdr3_aa: CASSEPGTFYEQYF
j_call: TRBJ1-4; clone_size: .; v_call: TRBV28; d_call: .; cdr3_nt: TGTGCCAGCAGTTTAGGAGGATTTGCAACTAATGAAAAACTGTTTTTT; cdr3_aa: CASSLGGFATNEKLFF
j_call: TRBJ2-7; clone_size: few; v_call: TRBV11-2; d_call: TRBD2; cdr3_nt: TGTGCCAGCAGCTTATGGATGACTAGCCCAGCCTACGAGCAGTACTTC; cdr3_aa: CASSLWMTSPAYEQYF
j_call: TRBJ1-2; clone_size: .; v_call: TRBV9; d_call: .; cdr3_nt: TGTGCCAGCAGCGTAGCTGTCCAGGATATTATAGGCTATGGCTACACCTTC; cdr3_aa: CASSVAVQDIIGYGYTF
j_call: TRBJ1-1; clone_size: .; v_call: TRBV9; d_call: .; cdr3_nt: TGTGCCAGCGGTCCCGGGGGGGGATTGGCTGAAGCTTTCTTT; cdr3_aa: CASGPGGGLAEAFF
j_call: TRBJ1-3; clone_size: .; v_call: TRBV30; d_call: .; cdr3_nt: TGTGCCTGGAGTCCCGGGATAAACACCATATATTTT; cdr3_aa: CAWSPGINTIYF
j_call: TRBJ1-1; clone_size: .; v_call: TRBV29-1; d_call: .; cdr3_nt: TGCAGCGCAAGACAGGTCTTGAACACTGAAGCTTTCTTT; cdr3_aa: CSARQVLNTEAFF
j_call: TRBJ2-1; clone_size: .; v_call: TRBV7-2; d_call: TRBD2; cdr3_nt: TGTGCCAGCAGCTCGGGACTAGCGGACTTCAATGAGCAGTTCTTC; cdr3_aa: CASSSGLADFNEQFF
j_call: TRBJ2-5; clone_size: .; v_call: TRBV7-9; d_call: TRBD1; cdr3_nt: TGTGCCAGCAACGCAAGCCTGGGACAGGGGGAGACCCAGTACTTC; cdr3_aa: CASNASLGQGETQYF
j_call: TRBJ1-3; clone_size: .; v_call: TRBV7-2; d_call: .; cdr3_nt: TGTGCCAGCAGCCCCCAGGACAATGGAAACACCATATATTTT; cdr3_aa: CASSPQDNGNTIYF
j_call: TRBJ1-2; clone_size: .; v_call: TRBV27; d_call: .; cdr3_nt: TGTGCCAGCAGTTTTTCGGGGAACTATGGCTACACCTTC; cdr3_aa: CASSFSGNYGYTF
j_call: TRBJ1-5; clone_size: once; v_call: TRBV6-1; d_call: .; cdr3_nt: TGTGCCAGCAGTGAAATGCAGGCTGGATGGCAGCCCCAGCATTTT; cdr3_aa: CASSEMQAGWQPQHF
j_call: TRBJ1-2; clone_size: .; v_call: TRBV27; d_call: TRBD1; cdr3_nt: TGTGCCAGCAGTCCTAGACAGGGTGCCTATGGCTACACCTTC; cdr3_aa: CASSPRQGAYGYTF
j_call: TRBJ1-1; clone_size: .; v_call: TRBV7-9; d_call: .; cdr3_nt: TGTGCCAGCAGCCCGACGGGGGAAGCTTTCTTT; cdr3_aa: CASSPTGEAFF
j_call: TRBJ2-7; clone_size: .; v_call: TRBV19; d_call: TRBD2; cdr3_nt: TGTGCCAGTAGTATCGGGGCTAGCGGGGAGCAGTACTTC; cdr3_aa: CASSIGASGEQYF
j_call: TRBJ2-7; clone_size: few; v_call: TRBV19; d_call: .; cdr3_nt: TGTGCCAGTAGTCCGGGACACCCCTACGAGCAGTACTTC; cdr3_aa: CASSPGHPYEQYF
j_call: TRBJ1-1; clone_size: .; v_call: TRBV9; d_call: TRBD1; cdr3_nt: TGTGCCAGCAGTGGGACAGGGGTGACTGAAGCTTTCTTT; cdr3_aa: CASSGTGVTEAFF
j_call: TRBJ1-6; clone_size: .; v_call: TRBV7-2; d_call: TRBD1; cdr3_nt: TGTGCCAGCAGCTTGGACAGGGGGCGAAGTAATTCACCCCTCCACTTT; cdr3_aa: CASSLDRGRSNSPLHF
j_call: TRBJ2-1; clone_size: .; v_call: TRBV28; d_call: TRBD1; cdr3_nt: TGTGCCAGCGGCTCTCCGGGACAGAGCTCCTACAATGAGCAGTTCTTC; cdr3_aa: CASGSPGQSSYNEQFF
j_call: TRBJ2-1; clone_size: .; v_call: TRBV6-1; d_call: TRBD2; cdr3_nt: TGTGCCAGCACTCTTACTAGCGGGCTCAGCAATGAGCAGTTCTTC; cdr3_aa: CASTLTSGLSNEQFF
j_call: TRBJ2-1; clone_size: few; v_call: TRBV6-5; d_call: .; cdr3_nt: TGTGCCAGCACCACCCCCGACTTGTACAATGAGCAGTTCTTC; cdr3_aa: CASTTPDLYNEQFF
j_call: TRBJ2-1; clone_size: .; v_call: TRBV5-1; d_call: TRBD2; cdr3_nt: TGCGCCAGCAGCCGAAGACTAGCAAATAATGAGCAGTTCTTC; cdr3_aa: CASSRRLANNEQFF
j_call: TRBJ2-7; clone_size: .; v_call: TRBV21-1; d_call: .; cdr3_nt: TGTGCCAGCAGCAAAGAGATAGGACTGTCCTACGAGCAGTACTTC; cdr3_aa: CASSKEIGLSYEQYF
j_call: TRBJ1-5; clone_size: .; v_call: TRBV5-8; d_call: .; cdr3_nt: TGTGCCAGCAGCCACCAGGGCGAGCCCCAGCATTTT; cdr3_aa: CASSHQGEPQHF
j_call: TRBJ1-5; clone_size: once; v_call: TRBV15; d_call: .; cdr3_nt: TGTGCCACCAGCAGAGATCGCCAGAATAGCAATCAGCCCCAGCATTTT; cdr3_aa: CATSRDRQNSNQPQHF
j_call: TRBJ2-2; clone_size: few; v_call: TRBV7-9; d_call: TRBD1; cdr3_nt: TGTGCCAGCAGCTTAGGTCGAACCGGGACAGGCGACACCGGGGAGCTGTTTTTT; cdr3_aa: CASSLGRTGTGDTGELFF
j_call: TRBJ1-2; clone_size: .; v_call: TRBV7-2; d_call: TRBD1; cdr3_nt: TGTGCCAGCAGCCGGGACAGCTTTGGCTACACCTTC; cdr3_aa: CASSRDSFGYTF
j_call: TRBJ1-5; clone_size: .; v_call: TRBV7-8; d_call: .; cdr3_nt: TGTGCCAGCAGCTTAAGTGCGGGGTATAGCAATCAGCCCCAGCATTTT; cdr3_aa: CASSLSAGYSNQPQHF
j_call: TRBJ1-1; clone_size: once; v_call: TRBV10-3; d_call: TRBD1; cdr3_nt: TGTGCCATCAGGGCCGGGACAGGGTTTTTAACTGAAGCTTTCTTT; cdr3_aa: CAIRAGTGFLTEAFF
j_call: TRBJ2-1; clone_size: .; v_call: TRBV28; d_call: TRBD2; cdr3_nt: TGTGCCAGCAGTTTATTAGGACTAGCGGGAGCAAGCTCCTACAATGAGCAGTTCTTC; cdr3_aa: CASSLLGLAGASSYNEQFF